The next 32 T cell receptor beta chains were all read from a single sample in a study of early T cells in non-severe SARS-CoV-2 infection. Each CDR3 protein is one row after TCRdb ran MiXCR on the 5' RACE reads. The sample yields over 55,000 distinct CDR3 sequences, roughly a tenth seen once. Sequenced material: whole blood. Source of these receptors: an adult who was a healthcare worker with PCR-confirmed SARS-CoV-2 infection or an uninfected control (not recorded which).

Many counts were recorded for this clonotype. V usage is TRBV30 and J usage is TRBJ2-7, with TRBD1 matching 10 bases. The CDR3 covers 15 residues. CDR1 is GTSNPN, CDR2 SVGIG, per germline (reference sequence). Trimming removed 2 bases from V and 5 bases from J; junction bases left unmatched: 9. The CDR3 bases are TGTGCCTGGAGTACATCGTGGGACAGGGGCAACGAGCAGTACTTC. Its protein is CAWSTSWDRGNEQYF. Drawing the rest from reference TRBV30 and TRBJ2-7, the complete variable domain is SQTIHQWPATLVQPVGSPLSLECTVEGTSNPNLYWYRQAAGRGLQLLFYSVGIGQISSEVPQNLSASRPQDRQFILSSKKLLLSDSGFYLCAWSTSWDRGNEQYFGPGTRLTVT.

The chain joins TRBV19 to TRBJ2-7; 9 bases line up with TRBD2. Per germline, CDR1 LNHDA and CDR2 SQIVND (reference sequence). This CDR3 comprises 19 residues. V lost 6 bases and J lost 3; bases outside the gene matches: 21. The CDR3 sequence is CASSGLVHSGSSLGYEQYF. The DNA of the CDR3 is TGTGCCAGTAGCGGTTTGGTGCATAGCGGGAGTTCCCTGGGCTACGAGCAGTACTTC.

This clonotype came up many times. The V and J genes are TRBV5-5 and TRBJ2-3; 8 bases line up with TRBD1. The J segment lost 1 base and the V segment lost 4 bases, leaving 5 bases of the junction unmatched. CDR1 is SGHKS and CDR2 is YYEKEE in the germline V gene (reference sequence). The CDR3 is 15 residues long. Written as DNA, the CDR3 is TGTGCCAGCAGCCACCCGACAGGGGGCACAGATACGCAGTATTTT. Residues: CASSHPTGGTDTQYF. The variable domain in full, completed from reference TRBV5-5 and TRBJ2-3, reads DAGVTQSPTHLIKTRGQQVTLRCSPISGHKSVSWYQQVLGQGPQFIFQYYEKEERGRGNFPDRFSARQFPNYSSELNVNALLLGDSALYLCASSHPTGGTDTQYFGPGTRLTVL.

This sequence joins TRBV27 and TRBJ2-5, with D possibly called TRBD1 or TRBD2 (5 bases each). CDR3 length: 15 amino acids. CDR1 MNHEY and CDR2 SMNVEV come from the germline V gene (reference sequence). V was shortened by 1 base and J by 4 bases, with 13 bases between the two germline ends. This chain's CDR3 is CASSLYAGTAETQYF. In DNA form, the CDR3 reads TGTGCCAGCAGTTTATATGCAGGGACGGCAGAGACCCAGTACTTC.

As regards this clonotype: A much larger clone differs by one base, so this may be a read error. This chain's CDR3 is CAISEGLAEQKETLYF. The CDR3 nucleotides are TGTGCCATCAGTGAAGGGCTAGCAGAACAGAAAGAGACCCTGTACTTC. The chain combines TRBV10-3 with TRBJ2-5; D possibly corresponds to TRBD2 (5 bases). Germline assignment: CDR1 ENHRY and CDR2 SYGVKD. The CDR3 sequence is 16 residues long.

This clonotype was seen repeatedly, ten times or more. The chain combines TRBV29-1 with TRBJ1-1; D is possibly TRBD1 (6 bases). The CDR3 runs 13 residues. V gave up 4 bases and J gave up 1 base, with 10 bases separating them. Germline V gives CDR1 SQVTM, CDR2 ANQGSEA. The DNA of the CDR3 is TGCAGCGTTGTTTTGGGGGCGAACACTGAAGCTTTCTTT. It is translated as CSVVLGANTEAFF.

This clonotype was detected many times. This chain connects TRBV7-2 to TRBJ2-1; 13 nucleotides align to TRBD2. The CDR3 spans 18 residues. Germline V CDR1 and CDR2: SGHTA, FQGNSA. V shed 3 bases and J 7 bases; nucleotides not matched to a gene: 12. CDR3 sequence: CASSFPSGTSGAGNEQFF. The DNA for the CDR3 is TGTGCCAGCAGCTTCCCCTCCGGGACTAGCGGGGCGGGGAATGAGCAGTTCTTC. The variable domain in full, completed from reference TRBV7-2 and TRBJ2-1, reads GAGVSQSPSNKVTEKGKDVELRCDPISGHTALYWYRQSLGQGLEFLIYFQGNSAPDKSGLPSDRFSAERTGGSVSTLTIQRTQQEDSAVYLCASSFPSGTSGAGNEQFFGPGTRLTVL.

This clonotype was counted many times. The CDR3 is CASSLDGYNSPLHF. CDR3 nucleotides: TGTGCCAGCAGCTTAGATGGATATAATTCACCCCTCCACTTT. The V gene is TRBV7-2, the J gene TRBJ1-6; no clear D gene. V was clipped by 1 base and J by 4 bases, with 5 bases between them. Looked up from germline, CDR1 is SGHTA and CDR2 is FQGNSA. The CDR3 covers 14 residues.

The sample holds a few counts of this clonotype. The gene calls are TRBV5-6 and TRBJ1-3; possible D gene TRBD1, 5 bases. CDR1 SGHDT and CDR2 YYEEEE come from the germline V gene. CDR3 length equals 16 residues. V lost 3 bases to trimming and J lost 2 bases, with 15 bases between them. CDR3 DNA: TGTGCCAGCAGCTGGAGGGGCATTGAGACTGGAAACACCATATATTTT. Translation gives CASSWRGIETGNTIYF. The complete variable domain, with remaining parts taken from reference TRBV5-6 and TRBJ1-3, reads DAGVTQSPTHLIKTRGQQVTLRCSPKSGHDTVSWYQQALGQGPQFIFQYYEEEERQRGNFPDRFSGHQFPNYSSELNVNALLLGDSALYLCASSWRGIETGNTIYFGEGSWLTVV.

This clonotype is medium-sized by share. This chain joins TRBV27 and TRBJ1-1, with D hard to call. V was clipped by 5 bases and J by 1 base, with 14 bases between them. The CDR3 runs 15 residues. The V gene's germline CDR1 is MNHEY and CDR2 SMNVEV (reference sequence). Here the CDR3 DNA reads TGTGCCAGCAGTCCTCAAAACCTTCAGAACACTGAAGCTTTCTTT. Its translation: CASSPQNLQNTEAFF.

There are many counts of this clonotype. The CDR3 loop is CSATWTEQFF. CDR3 nucleotide sequence: TGCAGTGCTACCTGGACAGAGCAGTTCTTC. The gene calls are TRBV20-1 and TRBJ2-1, with D possibly matching TRBD1 (5 bases). V dropped 4 bases and J dropped 10 bases, with 8 bases sitting between them. The CDR3 is 10 residues long. CDR1 and CDR2 from the germline V gene are DFQATT and SNEGSKA (reference sequence).

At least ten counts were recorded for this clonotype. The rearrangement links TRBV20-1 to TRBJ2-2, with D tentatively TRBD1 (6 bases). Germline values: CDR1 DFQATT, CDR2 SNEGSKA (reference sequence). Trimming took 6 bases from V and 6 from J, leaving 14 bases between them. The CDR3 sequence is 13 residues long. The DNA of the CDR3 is TGCAGTGCATTGGGACAATTGGCCGGGGAGCTGTTTTTT. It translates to CSALGQLAGELFF.

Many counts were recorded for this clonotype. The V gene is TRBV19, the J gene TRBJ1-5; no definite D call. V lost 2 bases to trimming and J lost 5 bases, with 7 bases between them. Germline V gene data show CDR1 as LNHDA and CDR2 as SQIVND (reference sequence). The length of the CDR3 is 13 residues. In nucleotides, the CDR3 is TGTGCCAGTAGTATAACTAAAGATCAGCCCCAGCATTTT. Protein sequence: CASSITKDQPQHF. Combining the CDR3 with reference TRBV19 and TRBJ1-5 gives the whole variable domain DGGITQSPKYLFRKEGQNVTLSCEQNLNHDAMYWYRQDPGQGLRLIYYSQIVNDFQKGDIAEGYSVSREKKESFPLTVTSAQKNPTAFYLCASSITKDQPQHFGDGTRLSIL.

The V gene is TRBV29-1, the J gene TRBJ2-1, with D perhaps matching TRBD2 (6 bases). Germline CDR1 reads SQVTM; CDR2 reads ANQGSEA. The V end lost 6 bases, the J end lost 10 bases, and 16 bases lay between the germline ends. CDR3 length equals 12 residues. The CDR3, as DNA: TGCAGCGTCGTAGTCTGGGCGGGAGAGCAGTTCTTC. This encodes CSVVVWAGEQFF.

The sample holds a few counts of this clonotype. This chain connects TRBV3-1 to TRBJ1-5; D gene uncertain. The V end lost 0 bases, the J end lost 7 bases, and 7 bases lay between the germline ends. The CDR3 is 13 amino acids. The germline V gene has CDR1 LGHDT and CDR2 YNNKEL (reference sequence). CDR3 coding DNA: TGTGCCAGCAGCCAAGATGGGAAACAGCCCCAGCATTTT. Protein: CASSQDGKQPQHF.

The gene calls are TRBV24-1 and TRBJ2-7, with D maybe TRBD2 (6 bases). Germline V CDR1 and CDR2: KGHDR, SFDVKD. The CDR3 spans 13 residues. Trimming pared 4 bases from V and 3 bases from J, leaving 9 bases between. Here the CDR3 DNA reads TGTGCCACCAGTGACCCTAGCGTCTACGAGCAGTACTTC. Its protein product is CATSDPSVYEQYF.

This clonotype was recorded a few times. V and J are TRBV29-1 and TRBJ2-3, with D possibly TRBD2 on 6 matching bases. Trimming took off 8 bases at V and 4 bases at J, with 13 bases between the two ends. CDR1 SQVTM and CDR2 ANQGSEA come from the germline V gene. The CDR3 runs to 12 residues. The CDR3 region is CSIRRAADTQYF. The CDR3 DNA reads TGCAGCATCCGGAGGGCCGCAGATACGCAGTATTTT.

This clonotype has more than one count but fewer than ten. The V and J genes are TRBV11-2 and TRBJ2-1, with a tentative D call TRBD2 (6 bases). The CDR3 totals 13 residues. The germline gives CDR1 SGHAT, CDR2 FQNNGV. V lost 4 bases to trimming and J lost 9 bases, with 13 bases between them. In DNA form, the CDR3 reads TGTGCCAGCAGCTACCGGGGACTTGTTGAGCAGTTCTTC. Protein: CASSYRGLVEQFF.

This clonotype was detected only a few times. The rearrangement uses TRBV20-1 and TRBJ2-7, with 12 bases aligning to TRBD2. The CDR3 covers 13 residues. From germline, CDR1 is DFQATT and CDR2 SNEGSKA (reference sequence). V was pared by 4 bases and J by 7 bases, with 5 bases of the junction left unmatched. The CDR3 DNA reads TGCAGTGCTAAACTAGCGGGAGGTGATGAGCAGTACTTC. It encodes CSAKLAGGDEQYF.

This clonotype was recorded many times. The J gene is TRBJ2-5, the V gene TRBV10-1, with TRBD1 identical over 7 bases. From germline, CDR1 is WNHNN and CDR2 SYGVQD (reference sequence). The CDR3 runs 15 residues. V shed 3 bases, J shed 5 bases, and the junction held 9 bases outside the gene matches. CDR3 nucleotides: TGCGCCAGCAGTGAATCGTTGGGACAGAGGGAGACCCAGTACTTC. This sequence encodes CASSESLGQRETQYF.

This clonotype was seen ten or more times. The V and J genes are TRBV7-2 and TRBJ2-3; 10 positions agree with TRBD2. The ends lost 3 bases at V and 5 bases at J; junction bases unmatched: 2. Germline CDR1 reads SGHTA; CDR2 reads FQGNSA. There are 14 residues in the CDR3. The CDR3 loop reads CASSFGLAVDTQYF. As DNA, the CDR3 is TGTGCCAGCAGCTTTGGACTAGCGGTAGATACGCAGTATTTT.

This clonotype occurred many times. The CDR3 coding sequence is TGTGCCAGCAGTCCCGCGTGGGCCAACACCGGGGAGCTGTTTTTT. Residues: CASSPAWANTGELFF. This chain uses TRBV6-1 with TRBJ2-2; D gene uncertain. Germline V lookup: CDR1 MNHNS, CDR2 SASEGT. V lost 5 bases to trimming and J lost 2 bases, with 12 bases between them. The CDR3 is made up of 15 amino acids.

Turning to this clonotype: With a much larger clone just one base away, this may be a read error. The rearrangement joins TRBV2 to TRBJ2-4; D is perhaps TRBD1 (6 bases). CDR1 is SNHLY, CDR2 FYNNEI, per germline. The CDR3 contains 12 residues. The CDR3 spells CASSTGTNVQYF. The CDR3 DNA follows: TGTGCCAGCAGCACCGGGACAAACGTTCAGTACTTC.

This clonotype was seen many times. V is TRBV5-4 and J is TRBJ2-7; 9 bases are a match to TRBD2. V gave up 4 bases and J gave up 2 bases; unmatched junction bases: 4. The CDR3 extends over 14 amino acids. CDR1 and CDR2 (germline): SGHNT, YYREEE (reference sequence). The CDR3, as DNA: TGTGCCAGCAGCCGGACTAGCGCGACCTACGAGCAGTACTTC. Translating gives CASSRTSATYEQYF.

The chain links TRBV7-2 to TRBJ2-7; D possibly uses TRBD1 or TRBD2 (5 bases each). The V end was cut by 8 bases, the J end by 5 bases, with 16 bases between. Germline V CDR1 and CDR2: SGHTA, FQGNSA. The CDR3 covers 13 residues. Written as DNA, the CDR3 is TGTGCCAGCGGCCCGGGACCCCACAACGAGCAGTACTTC. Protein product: CASGPGPHNEQYF. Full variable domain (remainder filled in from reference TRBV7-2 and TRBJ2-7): GAGVSQSPSNKVTEKGKDVELRCDPISGHTALYWYRQSLGQGLEFLIYFQGNSAPDKSGLPSDRFSAERTGGSVSTLTIQRTQQEDSAVYLCASGPGPHNEQYFGPGTRLTVT.

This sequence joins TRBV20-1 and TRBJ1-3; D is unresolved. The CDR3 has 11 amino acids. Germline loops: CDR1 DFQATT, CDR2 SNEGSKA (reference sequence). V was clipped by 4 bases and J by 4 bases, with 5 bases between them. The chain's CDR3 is CSATIGNTIYF. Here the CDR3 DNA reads TGCAGTGCTACTATAGGAAACACCATATATTTT.

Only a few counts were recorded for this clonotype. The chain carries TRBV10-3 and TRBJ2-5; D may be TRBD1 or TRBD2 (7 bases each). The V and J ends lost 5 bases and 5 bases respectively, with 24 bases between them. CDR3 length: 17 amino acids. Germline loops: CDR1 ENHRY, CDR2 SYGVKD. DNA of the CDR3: TGTGCCATCAGTCCAATGGGAGGGGGCGCGAGTGTGGAGACCCAGTACTTC. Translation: CAISPMGGGASVETQYF.

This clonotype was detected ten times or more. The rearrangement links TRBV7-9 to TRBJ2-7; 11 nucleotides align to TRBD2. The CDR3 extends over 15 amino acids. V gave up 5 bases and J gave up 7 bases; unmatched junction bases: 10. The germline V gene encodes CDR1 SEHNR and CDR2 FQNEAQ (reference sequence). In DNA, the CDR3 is TGTGCCAGCAGCCCGGAACTAGCGGGAGTGAGTGAGCAGTACTTC. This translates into CASSPELAGVSEQYF.

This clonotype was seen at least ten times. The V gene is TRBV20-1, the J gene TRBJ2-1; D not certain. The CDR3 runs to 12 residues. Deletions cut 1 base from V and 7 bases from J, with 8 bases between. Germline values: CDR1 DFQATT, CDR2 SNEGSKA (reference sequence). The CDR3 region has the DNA TGCAGTGCTAGAGTTCAACAAAATGAGCAGTTCTTC. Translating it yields CSARVQQNEQFF.

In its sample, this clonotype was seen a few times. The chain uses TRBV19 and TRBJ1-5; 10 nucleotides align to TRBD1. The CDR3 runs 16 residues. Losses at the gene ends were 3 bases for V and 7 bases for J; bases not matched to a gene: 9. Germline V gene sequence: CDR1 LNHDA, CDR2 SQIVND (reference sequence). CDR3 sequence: CASSISRDRGTQPQHF. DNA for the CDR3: TGTGCCAGTAGTATCTCTCGGGACAGGGGAACCCAGCCCCAGCATTTT.

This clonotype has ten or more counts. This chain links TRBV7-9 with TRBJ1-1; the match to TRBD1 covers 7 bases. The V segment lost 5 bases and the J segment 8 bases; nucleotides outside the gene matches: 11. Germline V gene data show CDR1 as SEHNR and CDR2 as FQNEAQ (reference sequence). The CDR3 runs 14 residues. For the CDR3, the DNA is TGTGCCAGCAGCCGACTCGCACAGGGGCCCGAAGCTTTCTTT. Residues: CASSRLAQGPEAFF. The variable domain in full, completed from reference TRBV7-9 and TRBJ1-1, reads DTGVSQNPRHKITKRGQNVTFRCDPISEHNRLYWYRQTLGQGPEFLTYFQNEAQLEKSRLLSDRFSAERPKGSFSTLEIQRTEQGDSAMYLCASSRLAQGPEAFFGQGTRLTVV.

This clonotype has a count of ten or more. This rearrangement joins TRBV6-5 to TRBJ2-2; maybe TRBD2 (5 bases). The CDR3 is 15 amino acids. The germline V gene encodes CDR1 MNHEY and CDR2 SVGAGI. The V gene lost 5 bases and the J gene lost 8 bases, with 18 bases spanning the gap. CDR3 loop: CASSKSLGRGGELFF. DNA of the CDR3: TGTGCCAGCAGTAAATCCCTCGGACGGGGTGGGGAGCTGTTTTTT.